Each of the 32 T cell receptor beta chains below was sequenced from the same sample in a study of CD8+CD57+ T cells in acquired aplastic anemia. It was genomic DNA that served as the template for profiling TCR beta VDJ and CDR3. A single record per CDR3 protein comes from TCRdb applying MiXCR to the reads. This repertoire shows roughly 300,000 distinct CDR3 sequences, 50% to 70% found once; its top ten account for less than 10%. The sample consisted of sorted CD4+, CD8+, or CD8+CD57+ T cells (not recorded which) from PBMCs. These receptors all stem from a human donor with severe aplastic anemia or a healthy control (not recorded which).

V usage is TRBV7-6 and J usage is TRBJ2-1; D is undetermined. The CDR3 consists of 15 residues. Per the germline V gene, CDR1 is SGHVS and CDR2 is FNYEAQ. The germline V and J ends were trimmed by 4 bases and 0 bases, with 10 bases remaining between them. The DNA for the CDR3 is TGTGCCAGCAGCTCCCCCAGCGACTCCTACAATGAGCAGTTCTTC. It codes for CASSSPSDSYNEQFF.

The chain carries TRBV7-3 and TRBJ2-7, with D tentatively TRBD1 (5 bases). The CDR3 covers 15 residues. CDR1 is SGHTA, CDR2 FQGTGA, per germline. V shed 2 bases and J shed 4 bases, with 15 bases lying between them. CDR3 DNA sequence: TGTGCCAGCAGCTTATCATACGGGCAGGGTTACGAGCAGTACTTC. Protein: CASSLSYGQGYEQYF.

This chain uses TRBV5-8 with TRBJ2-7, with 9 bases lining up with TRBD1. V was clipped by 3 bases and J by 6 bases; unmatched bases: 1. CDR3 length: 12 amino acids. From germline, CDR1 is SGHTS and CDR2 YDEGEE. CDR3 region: CASSWDRVEQYF. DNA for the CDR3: TGTGCCAGCAGCTGGGACAGGGTCGAGCAGTACTTC.

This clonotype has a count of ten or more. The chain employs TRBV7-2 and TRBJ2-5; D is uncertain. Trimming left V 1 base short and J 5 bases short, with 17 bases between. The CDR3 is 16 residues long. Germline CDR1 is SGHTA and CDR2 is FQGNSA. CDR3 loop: CASSLVGLWNGETQYF. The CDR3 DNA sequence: TGTGCCAGCAGCTTAGTCGGTTTATGGAACGGGGAGACCCAGTACTTC.

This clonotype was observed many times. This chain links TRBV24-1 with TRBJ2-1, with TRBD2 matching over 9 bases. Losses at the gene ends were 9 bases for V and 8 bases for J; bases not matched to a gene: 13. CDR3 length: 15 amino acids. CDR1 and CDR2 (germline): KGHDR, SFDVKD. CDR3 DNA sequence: TGTGCCACCTCGCACCTCGGACTAGCGACCGATGAGCAGTTCTTC. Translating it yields CATSHLGLATDEQFF.

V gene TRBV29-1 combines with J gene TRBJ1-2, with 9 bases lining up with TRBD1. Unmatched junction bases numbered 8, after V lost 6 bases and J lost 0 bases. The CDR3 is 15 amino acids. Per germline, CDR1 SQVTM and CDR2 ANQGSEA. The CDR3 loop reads CSVRMGQGANYGYTF. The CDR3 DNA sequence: TGCAGCGTAAGGATGGGACAGGGAGCTAACTATGGCTACACCTTC.

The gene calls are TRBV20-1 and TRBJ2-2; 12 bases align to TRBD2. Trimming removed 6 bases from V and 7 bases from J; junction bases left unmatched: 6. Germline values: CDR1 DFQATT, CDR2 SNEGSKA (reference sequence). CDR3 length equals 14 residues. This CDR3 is CSAKGLAGHGELFF. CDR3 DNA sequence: TGCAGTGCCAAGGGACTAGCGGGTCACGGGGAGCTGTTTTTT.

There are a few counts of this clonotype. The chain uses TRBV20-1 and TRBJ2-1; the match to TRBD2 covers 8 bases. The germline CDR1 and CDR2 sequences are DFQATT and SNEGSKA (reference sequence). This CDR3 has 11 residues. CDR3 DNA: TGCAGCCTTCGGGGGGGCGGTGAGCAGTTCTTC. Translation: CSLRGGGEQFF.

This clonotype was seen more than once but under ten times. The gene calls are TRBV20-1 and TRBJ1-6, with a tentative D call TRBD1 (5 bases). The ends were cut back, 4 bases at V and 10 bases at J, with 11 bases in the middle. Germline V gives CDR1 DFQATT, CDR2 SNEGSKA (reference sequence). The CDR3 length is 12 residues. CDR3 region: CSAKVEGSPLHF. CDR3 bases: TGCAGTGCTAAGGTCGAGGGGTCACCCCTCCACTTT.

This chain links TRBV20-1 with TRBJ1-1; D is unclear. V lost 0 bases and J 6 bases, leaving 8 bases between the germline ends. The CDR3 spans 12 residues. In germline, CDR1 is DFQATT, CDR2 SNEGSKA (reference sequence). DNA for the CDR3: TGCAGTGCTAGAGAGCGGGTTGCTGAAGCTTTCTTT. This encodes CSARERVAEAFF.

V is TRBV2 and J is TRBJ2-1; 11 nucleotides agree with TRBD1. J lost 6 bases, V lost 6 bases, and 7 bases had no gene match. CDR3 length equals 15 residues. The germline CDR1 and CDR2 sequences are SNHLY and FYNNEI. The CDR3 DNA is TGTGCCAGCAGAACCGGGACAGGGGGGATCAATGAGCAGTTCTTC. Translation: CASRTGTGGINEQFF.

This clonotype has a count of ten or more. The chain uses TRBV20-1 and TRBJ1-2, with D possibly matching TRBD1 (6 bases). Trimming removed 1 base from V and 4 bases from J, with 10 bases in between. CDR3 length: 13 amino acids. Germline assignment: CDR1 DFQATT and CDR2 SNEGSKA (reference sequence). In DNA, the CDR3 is TGCAGTGCTAGAGTGGGGGCGCGCTATGGCTACACCTTC. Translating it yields CSARVGARYGYTF.

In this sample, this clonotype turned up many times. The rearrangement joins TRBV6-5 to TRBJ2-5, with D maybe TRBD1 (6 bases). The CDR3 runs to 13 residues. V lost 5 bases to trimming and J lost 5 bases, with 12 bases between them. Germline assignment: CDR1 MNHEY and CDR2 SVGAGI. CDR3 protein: CASSKQGLETQYF. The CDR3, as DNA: TGTGCCAGCAGTAAACAGGGTTTGGAGACCCAGTACTTC.

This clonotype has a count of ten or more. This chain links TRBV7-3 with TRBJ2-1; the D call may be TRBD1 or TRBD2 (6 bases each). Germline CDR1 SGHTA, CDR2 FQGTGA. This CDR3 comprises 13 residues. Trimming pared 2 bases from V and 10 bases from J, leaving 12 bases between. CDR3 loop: CASSLGGPGEQFF. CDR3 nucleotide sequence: TGTGCCAGCAGCTTAGGGGGGCCGGGCGAGCAGTTCTTC.

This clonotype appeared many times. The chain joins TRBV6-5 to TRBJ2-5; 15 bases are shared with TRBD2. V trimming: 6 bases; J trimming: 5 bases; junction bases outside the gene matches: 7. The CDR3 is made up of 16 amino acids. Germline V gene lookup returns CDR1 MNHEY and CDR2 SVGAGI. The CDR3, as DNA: TGTGCCAGCAGAGGGACTAGCGGGGGGATGTGGGAGACCCAGTACTTC. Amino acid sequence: CASRGTSGGMWETQYF.

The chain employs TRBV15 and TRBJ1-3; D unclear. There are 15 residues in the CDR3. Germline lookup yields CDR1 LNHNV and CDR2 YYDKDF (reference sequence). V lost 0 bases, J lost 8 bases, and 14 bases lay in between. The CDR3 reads CATSRDRVGGDTIYF. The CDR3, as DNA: TGTGCCACCAGCAGAGATAGGGTGGGCGGTGACACCATATATTTT.

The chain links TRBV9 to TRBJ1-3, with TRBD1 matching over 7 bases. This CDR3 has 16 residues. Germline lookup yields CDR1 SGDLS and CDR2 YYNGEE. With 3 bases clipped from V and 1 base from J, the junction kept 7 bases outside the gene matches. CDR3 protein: CASSGYRGESGNTIYF. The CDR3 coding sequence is TGTGCCAGCAGCGGGTACAGGGGAGAGTCTGGAAACACCATATATTTT. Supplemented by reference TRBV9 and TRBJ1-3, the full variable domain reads DSGVTQTPKHLITATGQRVTLRCSPRSGDLSVYWYQQSLDQGLQFLIQYYNGEERAKGNILERFSAQQFPDLHSELNLSSLELGDSALYFCASSGYRGESGNTIYFGEGSWLTVV.

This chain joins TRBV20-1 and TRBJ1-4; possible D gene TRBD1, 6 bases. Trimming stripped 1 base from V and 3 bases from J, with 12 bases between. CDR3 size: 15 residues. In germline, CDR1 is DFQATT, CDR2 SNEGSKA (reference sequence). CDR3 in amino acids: CSARGTQGANEKLFF. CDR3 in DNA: TGCAGTGCTAGAGGGACACAGGGCGCTAATGAAAAACTGTTTTTT.

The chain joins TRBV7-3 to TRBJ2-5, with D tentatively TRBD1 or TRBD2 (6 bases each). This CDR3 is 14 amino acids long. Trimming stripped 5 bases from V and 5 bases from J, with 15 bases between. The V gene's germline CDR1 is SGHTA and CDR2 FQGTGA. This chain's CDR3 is CASSHGGVGETQYF. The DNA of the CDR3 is TGTGCCAGCAGCCACGGGGGCGTTGGGGAGACCCAGTACTTC. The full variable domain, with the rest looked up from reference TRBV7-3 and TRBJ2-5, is GAGVSQTPSNKVTEKGKYVELRCDPISGHTALYWYRQSLGQGPEFLIYFQGTGAADDSGLPNDRFFAVRPEGSVSTLKIQRTERGDSAVYLCASSHGGVGETQYFGPGTRLLVL.

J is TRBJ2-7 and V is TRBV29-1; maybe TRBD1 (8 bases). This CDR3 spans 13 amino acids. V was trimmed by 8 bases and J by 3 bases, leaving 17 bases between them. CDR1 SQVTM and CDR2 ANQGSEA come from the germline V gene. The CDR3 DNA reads TGCAGCTTAACGGGGGGACAGGACTACGAGCAGTACTTC. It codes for CSLTGGQDYEQYF.

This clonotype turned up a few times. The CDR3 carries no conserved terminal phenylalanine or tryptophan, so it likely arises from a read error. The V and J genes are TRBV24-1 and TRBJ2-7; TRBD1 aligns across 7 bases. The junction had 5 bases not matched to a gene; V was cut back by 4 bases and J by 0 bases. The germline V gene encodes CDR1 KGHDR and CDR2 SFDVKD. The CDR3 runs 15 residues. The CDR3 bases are TGTGCCACCAGTGACGGACAGGCTAGCTCCTACGAGCAGTACTCC. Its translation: CATSDGQASSYEQYS.

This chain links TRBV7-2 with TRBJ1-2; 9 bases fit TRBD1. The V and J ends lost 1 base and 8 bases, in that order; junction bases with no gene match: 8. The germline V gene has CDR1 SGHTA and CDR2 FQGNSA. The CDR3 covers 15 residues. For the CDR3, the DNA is TGTGCCAGCAGCTTAGTATCCGGGACAGGGCAAGGCTACACCTTC. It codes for CASSLVSGTGQGYTF. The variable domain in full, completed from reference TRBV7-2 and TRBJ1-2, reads GAGVSQSPSNKVTEKGKDVELRCDPISGHTALYWYRQSLGQGLEFLIYFQGNSAPDKSGLPSDRFSAERTGGSVSTLTIQRTQQEDSAVYLCASSLVSGTGQGYTFGSGTRLTVV.

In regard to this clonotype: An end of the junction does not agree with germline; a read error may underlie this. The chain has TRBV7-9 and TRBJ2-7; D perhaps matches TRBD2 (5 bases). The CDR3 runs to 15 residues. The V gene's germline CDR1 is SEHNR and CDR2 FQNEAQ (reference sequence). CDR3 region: CASSSNGVSSHEQYF. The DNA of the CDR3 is TGTGCCAGCAGTTCTAACGGGGTGAGCTCCCACGAGCAGTACTTC.

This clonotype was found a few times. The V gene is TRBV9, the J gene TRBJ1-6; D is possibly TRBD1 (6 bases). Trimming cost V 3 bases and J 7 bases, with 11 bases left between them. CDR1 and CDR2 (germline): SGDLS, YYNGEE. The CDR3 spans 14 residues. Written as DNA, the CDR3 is TGTGCCAGCAGCGGTGACAGGCTCAATTCACCCCTCCACTTT. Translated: CASSGDRLNSPLHF.

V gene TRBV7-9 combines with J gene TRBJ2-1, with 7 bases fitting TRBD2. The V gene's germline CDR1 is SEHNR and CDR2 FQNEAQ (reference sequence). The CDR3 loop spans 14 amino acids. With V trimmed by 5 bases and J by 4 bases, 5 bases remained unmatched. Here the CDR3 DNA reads TGTGCCAGCAGCCGGGGGGTTAATTACAATGAGCAGTTCTTC. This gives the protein CASSRGVNYNEQFF.

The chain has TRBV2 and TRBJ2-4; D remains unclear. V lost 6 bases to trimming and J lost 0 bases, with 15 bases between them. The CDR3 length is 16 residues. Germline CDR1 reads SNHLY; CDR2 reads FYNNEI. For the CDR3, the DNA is TGTGCCAGCAGAAGCCCCTCCACACTAGCCAAAAACATTCAGTACTTC. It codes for CASRSPSTLAKNIQYF.

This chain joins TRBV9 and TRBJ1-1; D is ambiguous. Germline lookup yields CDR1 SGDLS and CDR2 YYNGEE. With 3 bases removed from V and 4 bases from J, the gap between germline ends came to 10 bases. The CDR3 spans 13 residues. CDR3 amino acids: CASSAGFGTEAFF. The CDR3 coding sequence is TGTGCCAGCAGCGCAGGTTTTGGCACTGAAGCTTTCTTT.

The CDR3 DNA sequence: TGTGCCAGCAGTTCAGGGGCAGGGCAATATGGCTACACCTTC. It is translated as CASSSGAGQYGYTF. The chain combines TRBV7-9 with TRBJ1-2; perhaps TRBD1 as D (6 bases). CDR1 is SEHNR and CDR2 is FQNEAQ in the germline V gene (reference sequence). V lost 6 bases and J lost 5, with 16 bases in between. This CDR3 is built from 14 residues.

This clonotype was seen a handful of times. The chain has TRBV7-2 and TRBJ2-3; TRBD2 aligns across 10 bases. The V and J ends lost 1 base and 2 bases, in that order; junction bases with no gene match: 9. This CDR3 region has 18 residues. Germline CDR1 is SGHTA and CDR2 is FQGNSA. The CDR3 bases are TGTGCCAGCAGCTTAGGTCGTCGACTAGCGGGCCCCACAGATACGCAGTATTTT. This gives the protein CASSLGRRLAGPTDTQYF.

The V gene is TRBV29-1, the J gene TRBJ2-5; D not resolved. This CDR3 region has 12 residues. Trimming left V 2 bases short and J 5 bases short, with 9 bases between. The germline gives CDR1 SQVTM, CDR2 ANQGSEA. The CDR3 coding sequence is TGCAGCGTTGAACACCTCGGCGAGACCCAGTACTTC. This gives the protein CSVEHLGETQYF.

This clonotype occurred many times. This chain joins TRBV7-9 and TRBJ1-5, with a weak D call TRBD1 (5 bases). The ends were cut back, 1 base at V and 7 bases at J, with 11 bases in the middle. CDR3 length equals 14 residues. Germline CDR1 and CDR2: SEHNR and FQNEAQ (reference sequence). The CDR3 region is CASSLGRGSQPQHF. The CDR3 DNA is TGTGCCAGCAGCTTAGGTAGGGGTTCCCAGCCCCAGCATTTT.

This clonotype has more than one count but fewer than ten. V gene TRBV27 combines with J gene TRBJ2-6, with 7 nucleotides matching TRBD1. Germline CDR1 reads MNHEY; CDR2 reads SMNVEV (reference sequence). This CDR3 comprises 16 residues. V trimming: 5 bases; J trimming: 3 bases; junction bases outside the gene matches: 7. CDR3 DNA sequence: TGTGCCAGCAGTGACCGACAGGGAATTGGGGCCAACGTCCTGACTTTC. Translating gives CASSDRQGIGANVLTF.